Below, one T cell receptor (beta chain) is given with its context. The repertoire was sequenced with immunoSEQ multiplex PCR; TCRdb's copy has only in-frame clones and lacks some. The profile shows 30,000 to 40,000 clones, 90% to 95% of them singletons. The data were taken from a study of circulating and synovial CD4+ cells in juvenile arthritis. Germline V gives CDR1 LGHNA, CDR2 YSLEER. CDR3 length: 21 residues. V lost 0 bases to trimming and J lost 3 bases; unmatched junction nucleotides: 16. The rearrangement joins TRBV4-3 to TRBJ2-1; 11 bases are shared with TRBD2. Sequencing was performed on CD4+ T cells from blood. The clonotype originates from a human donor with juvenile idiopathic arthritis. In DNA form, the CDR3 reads TGCGCCAGCAGCCAAGAGGGGGGATGGCTAGCGGGAGGTGGGGGCTACAATGAGCAGTTCTTC. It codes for CASSQEGGWLAGGGGYNEQFF.